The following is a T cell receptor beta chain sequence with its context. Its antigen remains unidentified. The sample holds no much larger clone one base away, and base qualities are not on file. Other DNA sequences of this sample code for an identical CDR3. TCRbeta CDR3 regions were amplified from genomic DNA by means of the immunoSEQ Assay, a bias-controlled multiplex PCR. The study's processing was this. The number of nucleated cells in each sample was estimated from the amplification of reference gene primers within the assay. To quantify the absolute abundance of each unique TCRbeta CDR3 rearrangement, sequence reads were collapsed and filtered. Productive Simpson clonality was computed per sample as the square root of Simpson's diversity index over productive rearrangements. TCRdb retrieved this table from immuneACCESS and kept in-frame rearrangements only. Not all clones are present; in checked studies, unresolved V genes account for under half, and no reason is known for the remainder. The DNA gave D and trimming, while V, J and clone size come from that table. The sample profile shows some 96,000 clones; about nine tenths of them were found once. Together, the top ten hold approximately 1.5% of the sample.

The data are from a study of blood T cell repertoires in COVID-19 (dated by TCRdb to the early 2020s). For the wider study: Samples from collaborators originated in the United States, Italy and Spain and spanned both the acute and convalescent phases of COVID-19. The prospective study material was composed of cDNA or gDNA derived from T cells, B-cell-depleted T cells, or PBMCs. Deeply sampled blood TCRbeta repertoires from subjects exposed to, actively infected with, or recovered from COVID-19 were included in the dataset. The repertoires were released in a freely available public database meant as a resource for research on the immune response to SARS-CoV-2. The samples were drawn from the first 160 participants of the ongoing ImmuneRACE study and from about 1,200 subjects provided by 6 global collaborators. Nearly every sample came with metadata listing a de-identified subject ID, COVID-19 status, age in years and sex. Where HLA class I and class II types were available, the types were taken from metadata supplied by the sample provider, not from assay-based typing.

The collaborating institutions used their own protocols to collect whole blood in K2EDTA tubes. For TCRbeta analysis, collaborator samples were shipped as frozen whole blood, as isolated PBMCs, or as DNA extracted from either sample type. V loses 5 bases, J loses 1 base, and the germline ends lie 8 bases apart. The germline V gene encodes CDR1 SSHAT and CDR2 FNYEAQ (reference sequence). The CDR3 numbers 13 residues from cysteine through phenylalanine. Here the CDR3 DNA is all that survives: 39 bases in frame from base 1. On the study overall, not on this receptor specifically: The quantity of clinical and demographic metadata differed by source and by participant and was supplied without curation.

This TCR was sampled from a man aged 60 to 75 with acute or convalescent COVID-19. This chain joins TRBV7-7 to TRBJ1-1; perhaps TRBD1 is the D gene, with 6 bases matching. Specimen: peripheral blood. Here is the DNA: TGTGCCAGCAGCCTGGACAGGAACACTGAAGCTTTCTTT. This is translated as CASSLDRNTEAFF.